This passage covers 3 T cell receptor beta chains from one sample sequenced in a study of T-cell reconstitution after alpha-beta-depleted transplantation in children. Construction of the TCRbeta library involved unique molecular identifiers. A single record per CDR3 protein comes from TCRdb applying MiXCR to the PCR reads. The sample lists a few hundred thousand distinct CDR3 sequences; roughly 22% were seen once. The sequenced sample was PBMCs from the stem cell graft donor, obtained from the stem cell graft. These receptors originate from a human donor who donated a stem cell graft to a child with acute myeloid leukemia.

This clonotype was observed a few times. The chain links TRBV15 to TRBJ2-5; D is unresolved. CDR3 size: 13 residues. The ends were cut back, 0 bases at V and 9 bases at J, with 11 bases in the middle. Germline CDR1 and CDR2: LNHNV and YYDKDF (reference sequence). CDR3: CATSREPSTAQYF. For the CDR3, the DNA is TGTGCCACCAGCAGAGAGCCCAGCACCGCCCAGTACTTC.

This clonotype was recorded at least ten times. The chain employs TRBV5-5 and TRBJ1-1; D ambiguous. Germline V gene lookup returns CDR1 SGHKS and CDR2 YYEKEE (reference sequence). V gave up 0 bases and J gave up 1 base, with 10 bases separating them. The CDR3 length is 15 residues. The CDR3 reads CASSLVLRQNTEAFF. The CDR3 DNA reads TGTGCCAGCAGCTTGGTTTTGCGTCAGAACACTGAAGCTTTCTTT.

The CDR3 DNA follows: TGTGCCAGCAGCTTGCAGGGACCGTACTACGAGCAGTACTTC. Translated, it gives CASSLQGPYYEQYF. The chain is built from TRBV7-2 and TRBJ2-7; D assignment may be TRBD1 or TRBD2 (5 bases each). The V gene lost 3 bases and the J gene lost 3 bases, with 12 bases spanning the gap. The CDR3 sequence is 14 residues long. Germline assignment: CDR1 SGHTA and CDR2 FQGNSA.